This T cell receptor beta chain was recorded in a study of cytomegalovirus exposure and HLA in healthy donors. Points from the study as a whole: Cytomegalovirus association was listed for about 150 TCR beta chains. Later, an analysis found that TCR clusters from the first cohort tended to co-occur in the 90 to 150 validation repertoires.

The donors were members of the roughly 130-subject validation cohort (separate from the approximately 670-subject first cohort). Trimming took 3 bases from V and 3 from J; bases not matched to a gene: 6. This CDR3 spans 15 amino acids. Germline CDR1 and CDR2: GTSNPN and SVGIG (reference sequence). Data came from immunoSEQ multiplex PCR; TCRdb stores just in-frame clones and leaves some out. This sample has 120,000 or so clones, with roughly 88% found just once. As to this clone: The antigen is unknown.

The TCR comes from a man younger than 35 in good health and CMV-seronegative. Sequencing input: PBMCs. J is TRBJ2-5 and V is TRBV30; TRBD2 aligns across 11 bases. The CDR3 DNA is TGTGCCTGGAGCTTGGGGACTAGCGGCAAAGAGACCCAGTACTTC. Residues: CAWSLGTSGKETQYF.